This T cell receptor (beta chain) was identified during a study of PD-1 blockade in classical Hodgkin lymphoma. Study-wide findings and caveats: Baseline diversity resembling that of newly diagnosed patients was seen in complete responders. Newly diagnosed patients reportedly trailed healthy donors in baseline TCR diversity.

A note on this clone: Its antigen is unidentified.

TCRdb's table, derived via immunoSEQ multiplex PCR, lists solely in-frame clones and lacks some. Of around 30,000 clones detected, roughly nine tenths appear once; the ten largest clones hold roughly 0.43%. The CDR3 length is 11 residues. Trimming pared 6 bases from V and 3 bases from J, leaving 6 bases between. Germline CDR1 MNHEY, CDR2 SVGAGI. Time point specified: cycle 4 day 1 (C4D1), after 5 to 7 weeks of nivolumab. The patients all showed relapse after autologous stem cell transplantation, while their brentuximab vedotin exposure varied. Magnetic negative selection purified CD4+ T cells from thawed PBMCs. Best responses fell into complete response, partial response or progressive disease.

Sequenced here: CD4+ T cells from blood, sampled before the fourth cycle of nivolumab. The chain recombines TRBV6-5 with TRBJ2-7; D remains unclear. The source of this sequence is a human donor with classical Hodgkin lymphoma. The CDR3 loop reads CASRDFYEQYF. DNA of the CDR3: TGTGCCAGCAGGGATTTCTACGAGCAGTACTTC.